Below, one T cell receptor beta chain is given with its context. The time point here: before trial treatment. These data originate in a study of low-dose radiotherapy and immunotherapy resistance in tumors. TRAV- and TRBV-specific primers primed first-strand cDNA, covering alpha and beta chains. Amplification of TCRs used a constant-region primer and V-primer adapter for approximately 18 PCR cycles. TCRdb re-derived calls from the reads in MiXCR, one entry per CDR3 protein. Among tens of thousands of distinct CDR3 sequences, 9.4% were seen once, and the ten largest hold 0.95% to 1.3%. The CDR3 runs to 15 residues.

This sequence originates from a male donor with prostate cancer. This chain joins TRBV5-3 and TRBJ1-4; the D is unclear. TRBV5-3 is an ORF, and what it does is uncertain. This specimen was PBMCs, taken before treatment. The CDR3 DNA is TGTGTCAGCAGCGCAGACAACCCAACTAATGAAAAACTGTTTTTT. Its protein product is CVSSADNPTNEKLFF.